This paragraph covers one T cell receptor beta chain sequence. Its antigen remains unidentified. This record comes from a study of regulatory T cells in long-lasting Graves disease. Study context: The definition of persistent Graves' disease was over 5 years of antithyroid drugs with positive TSH receptor antibodies. Study results and limitations: Peripheral blood was the sole material, not thyroid tissue.

iRepertoire HTBI primers and Arm-PCR of CDR3 regions built TCR beta libraries. TCRdb ran MiXCR on the multiplex PCR reads and lists one entry per CDR3 protein. The repertoire holds more than 350,000 distinct CDR3 sequences, with around 23% as singletons. Indicated time point: persistent/refractory GD, antithyroid drugs over 5 years with positive TRAb. TCR sequences were obtained from RNA taken from PBMCs. Looked up from germline, CDR1 is MGHRA and CDR2 is YSYEKL. The CDR3 is 16 amino acids. The germline V and J ends were trimmed by 3 bases and 3 bases, with 18 bases remaining between them. This chain links TRBV4-1 with TRBJ2-7; D is perhaps TRBD1 or TRBD2 (7 bases each). The TCR comes from a female donor with Graves disease. Source: peripheral blood mononuclear cells (PBMCs), taken when the disease was refractory, from a patient treated with antithyroid drugs. DNA for the CDR3: TGCGCCAGCAGCCAGGAAGCGGGACAGCATGGCTACGAGCAGTACTTC. Residues: CASSQEAGQHGYEQYF.